This T cell receptor beta chain was captured by sequencing in a study of cytomegalovirus exposure and HLA in healthy donors. Study-level points and caveats: In vitro assays verified that three CMV-associated chains recognized CMV antigens specifically. The listing of roughly 160 TCR beta chains classed them as cytomegalovirus-associated.

The V gene end was trimmed by 4 bases and the J gene end by 1 base; junction bases not matched to a gene: 11. The CDR3 length is 17 residues. Germline CDR1 is PRHDT and CDR2 is FYEKMQ (reference sequence). With regard to this clone: Antigen: not known.

Generated by immunoSEQ multiplex PCR, the TCRdb table keeps only in-frame clones and is missing some. The data hold about 240,000 clones, with approximately 86% observed a single time. Separation from the roughly 700-subject first cohort characterized the roughly 110-subject validation cohort, to which the donors belonged. The chain employs TRBV13 and TRBJ2-7; 9 bases align to TRBD1. What was sequenced was PBMCs. The clonotype originates from a woman aged 25-40 years in good health and CMV-seropositive. CDR3 nucleotides: TGTGCCAGCAGCTCCACAGGGGGCGACGAACTGTCCTACGAGCAGTACTTC. Translation gives CASSSTGGDELSYEQYF.